This T cell receptor (beta chain) was captured by sequencing in a study of T-cell reconstitution after alpha-beta-depleted transplantation in children. Study observations and caveats: At one year after transplant, newly produced T cells mostly accounted for T-cell counts and diversity. Surviving recipient T cells and intrathymic progenitors accounted for some patients' high TCRbeta diversity at day 60.

As to this clonotype: The antigen is unknown.

V was cut by 4 bases and J by 3 bases, with 12 bases left in between. CDR3 length: 14 amino acids. Germline loops: CDR1 MNHEY, CDR2 SVGAGI. Unique molecular identifiers were incorporated during preparation of the TCRbeta library. TCRdb used MiXCR to reprocess the PCR reads, holding one entry per CDR3 protein. The data show some 460,000 distinct CDR3 sequences, under 20% seen once. The sequencing here drew on PBMCs, mostly from graft donor cells, taken 360 days after TCRalphabeta/CD19-depleted stem cell transplant. J is TRBJ1-1 and V is TRBV6-5; D not resolved. The TCR was taken from a boy younger than two who had a stem cell transplant for Wiskott-Aldrich syndrome, so the T cells may come from the graft donor. The CDR3 coding sequence is TGTGCCAGCAGTTTCTCATTGTGGGACACTGAAGCTTTCTTT. As protein: CASSFSLWDTEAFF.